This entry lists 24 T cell receptor beta chains sequenced from one sample in a study of blood T cell repertoires in COVID-19. The data were produced by immunoSEQ multiplex PCR, yet TCRdb's version contains in-frame clones alone and is incomplete. The sample lists around 340,000 clones, almost 90% occurring once. The sequenced sample was PBMCs or T cells enriched from blood (not recorded which). These receptors were taken from a woman in her twenties or thirties who had been exposed to COVID-19.

This rearrangement joins TRBV13 to TRBJ2-3, with D maybe TRBD2 (6 bases). Trimming stripped 0 bases from V and 2 bases from J, with 6 bases between. The CDR3 is made up of 14 amino acids. The germline V gene encodes CDR1 PRHDT and CDR2 FYEKMQ (reference sequence). The CDR3 region is CASSLGLATDTQYF. The CDR3 bases are TGTGCCAGCAGCTTAGGACTAGCCACAGATACGCAGTATTTT.

The chain employs TRBV29-1 and TRBJ2-3; 7 bases are a match to TRBD1. The CDR3 runs to 16 residues. Germline V gene sequence: CDR1 SQVTM, CDR2 ANQGSEA. Trimming at V came to 6 bases and at J to 2 bases, leaving 14 bases not matched to a gene. CDR3 sequence: CSVTPYRGWNTDTQYF. The CDR3 DNA follows: TGCAGCGTAACACCCTACAGGGGCTGGAACACAGATACGCAGTATTTT.

The chain carries TRBV28 and TRBJ1-2, with D uncertain. V was trimmed by 3 bases and J by 7 bases, leaving 15 bases between them. The CDR3 is 14 residues long. Germline CDR1 is MDHEN and CDR2 is SYDVKM. CDR3 amino acids: CASSFSGVNFGYTF. The CDR3 DNA follows: TGTGCCAGCAGTTTCTCCGGGGTAAATTTTGGCTACACCTTC.

The chain employs TRBV10-2 and TRBJ1-1, with D unresolved. The germline CDR1 and CDR2 sequences are WSHSY and SAAADI. Deletions cut 5 bases from V and 6 bases from J, with 13 bases between. The CDR3 is 13 amino acids. CDR3 in amino acids: CASSSSGWAEAFF. Here the CDR3 DNA reads TGCGCCAGCAGTTCTTCAGGATGGGCTGAAGCTTTCTTT.

This clone was recorded once. This rearrangement joins TRBV11-3 to TRBJ2-4; 11 nucleotides align to TRBD2. The CDR3 spans 20 residues. CDR1 SGHNT and CDR2 YENEEA come from the germline V gene. V shed 5 bases and J 0 bases; nucleotides not matched to a gene: 15. The CDR3 is CASSLDPGLAETLAKNIQYF. DNA for the CDR3: TGTGCCAGCAGCCTGGACCCGGGACTAGCGGAAACCTTAGCCAAAAACATTCAGTACTTC.

This clone showed up just a few times. This chain joins TRBV7-6 and TRBJ2-1; 7 positions agree with TRBD2. J gave up 2 bases and V 3 bases, and 4 bases lay outside the gene matches. The germline V gene has CDR1 SGHVS and CDR2 FNYEAQ. The CDR3 has 15 amino acids. CDR3 nucleotide sequence: TGTGCCAGCAGCTTTAGCGGGCCAGCCTACAATGAGCAGTTCTTC. This codes for CASSFSGPAYNEQFF.

This clone was detected only once. The chain has TRBV28 and TRBJ2-7; no clear D. Germline V gene sequence: CDR1 MDHEN, CDR2 SYDVKM. V lost 7 bases to trimming and J lost 2 bases, with 12 bases between them. The CDR3 runs to 13 residues. CDR3 residues: CASTPSTAYEQYF. Written as DNA, the CDR3 is TGTGCCAGCACCCCGAGCACGGCCTACGAGCAGTACTTC.

The rearrangement links TRBV14 to TRBJ2-1; TRBD1 agrees at 7 bases. There are 17 residues in the CDR3. Unmatched junction bases numbered 10, after V lost 4 bases and J lost 1 base. Germline CDR1 is SGHDN and CDR2 is FVKESK. The CDR3: CASSRNHRGRSYNEQFF. The CDR3 DNA reads as TGTGCCAGCAGCCGAAATCACAGGGGTCGGTCCTACAATGAGCAGTTCTTC.

The gene calls are TRBV5-5 and TRBJ1-5, with 7 bases lining up with TRBD1. The CDR3 extends over 15 amino acids. The V gene end was trimmed by 0 bases and the J gene end by 2 bases; junction bases not matched to a gene: 2. Per the germline V gene, CDR1 is SGHKS and CDR2 is YYEKEE (reference sequence). The CDR3 DNA is TGTGCCAGCAGCTTGGTAGACAGGGGCAATCAGCCCCAGCATTTT. This sequence encodes CASSLVDRGNQPQHF.

The CDR3 sequence: CASSWQGREQYF. For the CDR3, the DNA is TGTGCCAGCAGCTGGCAGGGGCGCGAGCAGTACTTC. The chain recombines TRBV27 with TRBJ2-7; a weak D match, TRBD1 (6 bases). Germline V gene data show CDR1 as MNHEY and CDR2 as SMNVEV (reference sequence). The CDR3 length is 12 residues. The V and J ends lost 6 bases and 6 bases respectively, with 12 bases between them.

This chain joins TRBV9 and TRBJ2-7, with 13 bases fitting TRBD2. Germline CDR1 SGDLS, CDR2 YYNGEE. CDR3 length equals 18 residues. V lost 2 bases to trimming and J lost 3 bases; unmatched junction nucleotides: 11. CDR3 coding DNA: TGTGCCAGCAGCGTCGGACTAGCGGGAGAGACCTTTAGCTACGAGCAGTACTTC. It yields the protein CASSVGLAGETFSYEQYF.

This clone was seen just once. The same CDR3 also results from other DNA sequences found in this sample. The rearrangement links TRBV2 to TRBJ2-1; D gene uncertain. Germline V gene lookup returns CDR1 SNHLY and CDR2 FYNNEI. CDR3 size: 15 residues. V lost 2 bases and J lost 1, with 9 bases in between. The CDR3 nucleotides read TGTGCCAGCAGTGAATCGGGTAGGTCCTACAATGAGCAGTTCTTC. This sequence encodes CASSESGRSYNEQFF.

This clone showed up just once. CDR3 nucleotide sequence: TGTGCCAGCAGCCAAGATGGACTAGCAGTTCAAGAGACCCAGTACTTC. This sequence encodes CASSQDGLAVQETQYF. This chain joins TRBV3-1 (or the pseudogene TRBV3-2) and TRBJ2-5; 8 bases are shared with TRBD2. The CDR3 spans 16 residues. The germline gives CDR1 LGHDT, CDR2 YNNKEL (reference sequence). The J segment lost 2 bases and the V segment lost 0 bases, leaving 5 bases of the junction unmatched.

The genes are TRBV19 and TRBJ1-5; weak D call: TRBD1 (6 bases). The germline V gene encodes CDR1 LNHDA and CDR2 SQIVND (reference sequence). The CDR3 runs to 14 residues. Between the trimmed V and J ends, which lost 7 bases and 7 bases, there was a span of 17 bases. In DNA, the CDR3 is TGTGCCAGTACCGACACAGGGAGGGGGCAGCCCCAGCATTTT. This gives the protein CASTDTGRGQPQHF.

This clone has only a few counts. J is TRBJ1-6 and V is TRBV7-2, with D possibly being TRBD1 (5 bases). V was trimmed by 1 base and J by 6 bases, leaving 13 bases between them. The CDR3 is 16 residues long. The germline V gene has CDR1 SGHTA and CDR2 FQGNSA. The CDR3 nucleotides read TGTGCCAGCAGCTTAGTTCTGTCCAGGGTTAATTCACCCCTCCACTTT. Its protein is CASSLVLSRVNSPLHF.

This clone appeared a few times. The chain is built from TRBV10-3 and TRBJ1-4, with 10 bases fitting TRBD1. With V trimmed by 6 bases and J by 4 bases, 8 bases remained unmatched. This CDR3 contains 16 residues. Germline CDR1 reads ENHRY; CDR2 reads SYGVKD. CDR3 region: CAISADRGNFNEKLFF. Here the CDR3 DNA reads TGTGCCATCAGCGCGGACAGGGGGAACTTTAATGAAAAACTGTTTTTT.

This chain joins TRBV27 and TRBJ1-5; D is unresolved. CDR1 is MNHEY and CDR2 is SMNVEV in the germline V gene (reference sequence). The V and J ends lost 3 bases and 1 base respectively, with 10 bases between them. This CDR3 has 15 residues. DNA for the CDR3: TGTGCCAGCAGTTTCGAGGGCGGGAGCAATCAGCCCCAGCATTTT. This encodes CASSFEGGSNQPQHF.

About this clone itself: The sample has other DNA sequences that encode this CDR3 too. The V call is TRBV28, the J call TRBJ1-5; 9 bases match TRBD1. Looked up from germline, CDR1 is MDHEN and CDR2 is SYDVKM. Losses at the gene ends were 3 bases for V and 5 bases for J; bases not matched to a gene: 2. CDR3 length equals 14 residues. The CDR3 sequence is CASSLGQGHQPQHF. The CDR3 DNA sequence: TGTGCCAGCAGTTTGGGACAGGGCCATCAGCCCCAGCATTTT.

This clone occurred once. The gene calls are TRBV5-1 and TRBJ2-2; the D gene is possibly TRBD1 (5 bases). CDR1 and CDR2 from the germline V gene are SGHRS and YFSETQ. V was trimmed by 1 base and J by 6 bases, leaving 13 bases between them. The CDR3 totals 15 residues. The CDR3 reads CASSLNWGYSGELFF. The CDR3, as DNA: TGCGCCAGCAGCTTGAACTGGGGCTACTCCGGGGAGCTGTTTTTT. The full variable domain, its missing parts supplied by reference TRBV5-1 and TRBJ2-2, is KAGVTQTPRYLIKTRGQQVTLSCSPISGHRSVSWYQQTPGQGLQFLFEYFSETQRNKGNFPGRFSGRQFSNSRSEMNVSTLELGDSALYLCASSLNWGYSGELFFGEGSRLTVL.

This chain joins TRBV5-1 and TRBJ1-3, with D possibly matching TRBD1 (6 bases). The V gene lost 4 bases and the J gene lost 0 bases, with 14 bases spanning the gap. The CDR3 has 16 residues. The germline gives CDR1 SGHRS, CDR2 YFSETQ. The CDR3 bases are TGCGCCAGCAGCGCCGTGACAGGATCCTCTGGAAACACCATATATTTT. Its protein is CASSAVTGSSGNTIYF. Drawing the rest from reference TRBV5-1 and TRBJ1-3, the complete variable domain is KAGVTQTPRYLIKTRGQQVTLSCSPISGHRSVSWYQQTPGQGLQFLFEYFSETQRNKGNFPGRFSGRQFSNSRSEMNVSTLELGDSALYLCASSAVTGSSGNTIYFGEGSWLTVV.

This chain connects TRBV7-3 to TRBJ2-3; 9 bases align to TRBD2. This CDR3 is 16 amino acids long. CDR1 SGHTA and CDR2 FQGTGA come from the germline V gene. V gave up 5 bases and J gave up 2 bases; unmatched junction bases: 8. The CDR3 loop is CASSAESSGNTDTQYF. Written as DNA, the CDR3 is TGTGCCAGCAGCGCCGAGTCTAGCGGGAACACAGATACGCAGTATTTT.

The J gene is TRBJ1-5, the V gene TRBV27; D is ambiguous. The CDR3 is 15 amino acids. Germline CDR1 and CDR2: MNHEY and SMNVEV (reference sequence). Trimming shortened V by 4 bases and J by 2 bases, and 12 bases separated the two germline ends. The CDR3 sequence: CASSSDTLGNQPQHF. Here the CDR3 DNA reads TGTGCCAGCAGTTCCGACACACTGGGCAATCAGCCCCAGCATTTT.

The CDR3 sequence: CASSTDRGLGTEAFF. CDR3 sequence (DNA): TGTGCCAGTAGTACCGACAGGGGGCTAGGCACTGAAGCTTTCTTT. The chain employs TRBV19 and TRBJ1-1; the match to TRBD1 covers 10 bases. Germline CDR1 and CDR2: LNHDA and SQIVND (reference sequence). This CDR3 is 15 amino acids long. The V and J ends lost 4 bases and 4 bases, in that order; junction bases with no gene match: 6. The full variable domain, its missing parts supplied by reference TRBV19 and TRBJ1-1, is DGGITQSPKYLFRKEGQNVTLSCEQNLNHDAMYWYRQDPGQGLRLIYYSQIVNDFQKGDIAEGYSVSREKKESFPLTVTSAQKNPTAFYLCASSTDRGLGTEAFFGQGTRLTVV.

Turning to this clone: The sample contains more than one DNA sequence encoding this CDR3. This rearrangement joins TRBV29-1 to TRBJ1-1; TRBD1 is a possible D gene (6 bases). V was clipped by 1 base and J by 0 bases, with 9 bases between them. Germline loops: CDR1 SQVTM, CDR2 ANQGSEA. The CDR3 sequence is 14 residues long. The CDR3: CSVEVRGLNTEAFF. The CDR3 DNA reads as TGCAGCGTTGAAGTCAGGGGCTTGAACACTGAAGCTTTCTTT.